The 18 T cell receptor beta chains presented below share a single source sample, sequenced in a study of T-cell memory formation after mild COVID-19. TCRdb re-called the 5' RACE reads through MiXCR, storing one row per CDR3 protein. The sample has about 110,000 distinct CDR3 sequences, over 15% seen once. Sequenced input: PBMCs or a T cell subset sorted from them (not recorded which). These receptors came from a man younger than 30 who had mild COVID-19 (a few samples of this study predate the infection). Cell type and time point are not known.

The rearrangement joins TRBV2 to TRBJ2-5, with D possibly called TRBD1 or TRBD2 (8 bases each). Germline V gene sequence: CDR1 SNHLY, CDR2 FYNNEI. The ends were cut back, 8 bases at V and 3 bases at J, with 19 bases in the middle. The CDR3 has 15 residues. The CDR3 DNA reads as TGTGCCAGCGGACAGGGCCAGACTAGCGAAGAGACCCAGTACTTC. Translated, it gives CASGQGQTSEETQYF.

As DNA, the CDR3 is TGCGCCAGCAGAAAGGGACAGGGCCTTGGCGAGCAGTACTTC. This encodes CASRKGQGLGEQYF. The chain links TRBV10-2 to TRBJ2-7, with 9 bases fitting TRBD1. The CDR3 is 14 residues long. Trimming took 6 bases from V and 6 from J; bases not matched to a gene: 9. Germline V gene data show CDR1 as WSHSY and CDR2 as SAAADI.

The chain is built from TRBV24-1 and TRBJ2-7, with D perhaps given as TRBD1 or TRBD2 (5 bases each). Germline lookup yields CDR1 KGHDR and CDR2 SFDVKD. V was cut by 0 bases and J by 2 bases, with 10 bases left in between. There are 15 residues in the CDR3. The CDR3 is CATSDLWDGTYEQYF. Written as DNA, the CDR3 is TGTGCCACCAGTGATTTGTGGGACGGTACCTACGAGCAGTACTTC.

In this sample, this clonotype turned up a few times. The chain carries TRBV27 and TRBJ2-4, with D hard to call. The CDR3 is 13 amino acids. V was pared by 4 bases and J by 0 bases, with 4 bases between. CDR1 is MNHEY, CDR2 SMNVEV, per germline (reference sequence). The CDR3 nucleotides read TGTGCCAGCAGTTGGGGAGCCAAAAACATTCAGTACTTC. Encoded protein: CASSWGAKNIQYF.

V and J are TRBV9 and TRBJ1-1; possible D gene TRBD1, 5 bases. Trimming removed 3 bases from V and 13 bases from J, with 16 bases in between. Germline-derived CDR1 and CDR2 are SGDLS and YYNGEE. CDR3 length equals 12 residues. The CDR3 reads CASSATGGAVFF. The CDR3 DNA reads TGTGCCAGCAGCGCTACCGGAGGGGCGGTTTTCTTT.

The chain employs TRBV7-2 and TRBJ2-7, with D tentatively TRBD2 (6 bases). V dropped 5 bases and J dropped 0 bases, with 11 bases sitting between them. Germline CDR1 SGHTA, CDR2 FQGNSA. The CDR3 extends over 14 amino acids. This CDR3 is CASSASGLSYEQYF. The CDR3 coding sequence is TGTGCCAGCAGCGCCTCGGGACTCTCCTACGAGCAGTACTTC.

Only a few counts were recorded for this clonotype. In nucleotides, the CDR3 is TGCGCCAGCAGCTTCCAGGGTGGTATGAACACTGAAGCTTTCTTT. This translates into CASSFQGGMNTEAFF. This chain uses TRBV5-1 with TRBJ1-1, with a tentative D call TRBD1 (5 bases). This CDR3 has 15 residues. V was trimmed by 2 bases and J by 0 bases, leaving 11 bases between them. Per germline, CDR1 SGHRS and CDR2 YFSETQ.

V gene TRBV5-1 combines with J gene TRBJ2-3, with D tentatively TRBD2 (5 bases). The germline V gene encodes CDR1 SGHRS and CDR2 YFSETQ. V lost 7 bases and J lost 6, with 18 bases in between. This CDR3 is 14 amino acids long. The CDR3 sequence is CASGSGEGRDTQYF. The CDR3 coding sequence is TGCGCCAGCGGAAGCGGAGAGGGCCGGGATACGCAGTATTTT. Combining the CDR3 with reference TRBV5-1 and TRBJ2-3 gives the whole variable domain KAGVTQTPRYLIKTRGQQVTLSCSPISGHRSVSWYQQTPGQGLQFLFEYFSETQRNKGNFPGRFSGRQFSNSRSEMNVSTLELGDSALYLCASGSGEGRDTQYFGPGTRLTVL.

V usage is TRBV12-3 or TRBV12-4 and J usage is TRBJ2-2; 14 bases line up with TRBD2. V was pared by 5 bases and J by 8 bases, with 4 bases of the junction left unmatched. This CDR3 contains 15 residues. DNA for the CDR3: TGTGCCAGCAGTCGGACTAGCGGGGGGAGGGGGGAGCTGTTTTTT. Its translation is CASSRTSGGRGELFF.

This rearrangement joins TRBV12-3 or TRBV12-4 to TRBJ2-5, with 7 bases that match TRBD2. After removal of 6 bases from V and 4 bases from J, the junction contained 11 bases not matched to a gene. The CDR3 is 15 residues long. In nucleotides, the CDR3 is TGTGCCAGCAGGCCCGTCGGGACTATCTTAGAGACCCAGTACTTC. Its translation is CASRPVGTILETQYF.

The CDR3 loop reads CASSLAQGGQPQHF. In DNA, the CDR3 is TGTGCCAGCAGCTTGGCCCAGGGTGGCCAGCCCCAGCATTTT. The chain carries TRBV5-8 and TRBJ1-5; D is perhaps TRBD1 (5 bases). Per the germline V gene, CDR1 is SGHTS and CDR2 is YDEGEE. Trimming removed 0 bases at V and 7 bases at J, with 11 bases between. The CDR3 has 14 amino acids.

The genes are TRBV5-1 and TRBJ2-1, with 12 positions matching TRBD2. Germline trimming cut 7 bases from V and 8 bases from J; bases unmatched to any gene: 7. The germline V gene has CDR1 SGHRS and CDR2 YFSETQ. The CDR3 loop spans 14 amino acids. CDR3 bases: TGCGCCAGCCTTCCCGGGACTAGCGGGCATGAGCAGTTCTTC. It specifies CASLPGTSGHEQFF.

V usage is TRBV10-3 and J usage is TRBJ2-3; possible D gene TRBD1, 6 bases. Germline CDR1 and CDR2: ENHRY and SYGVKD. The CDR3 sequence is 14 residues long. The V end was cut by 5 bases, the J end by 3 bases, with 12 bases between. This CDR3 reads CAISQQGFTDTQYF. DNA for the CDR3: TGTGCCATCAGTCAACAGGGTTTTACAGATACGCAGTATTTT.

V is TRBV3-1 and J is TRBJ1-6; 7 bases are shared with TRBD1. The CDR3 has 15 amino acids. Trimming removed 5 bases from V and 7 bases from J; junction bases left unmatched: 8. CDR1 LGHDT and CDR2 YNNKEL come from the germline V gene (reference sequence). The CDR3 coding sequence is TGTGCCAGCAGCTACGGAGGGGGCACAAATTCACCCCTCCACTTT. This encodes CASSYGGGTNSPLHF. Using reference TRBV3-1 and TRBJ1-6 for the parts outside the CDR3, the full variable domain is DTAVSQTPKYLVTQMGNDKSIKCEQNLGHDTMYWYKQDSKKFLKIMFSYNNKELIINETVPNRFSPKSPDKAHLNLHINSLELGDSAVYFCASSYGGGTNSPLHFGNGTRLTVT.

This clonotype was picked up a small number of times. The rearrangement links TRBV30 to TRBJ1-2, with D perhaps matching TRBD1 (5 bases). This CDR3 is built from 12 residues. V was clipped by 4 bases and J by 4 bases, with 10 bases between them. Germline CDR1 is GTSNPN and CDR2 is SVGIG (reference sequence). Here the CDR3 reads CAWTQGFYGYTF. CDR3 in DNA: TGTGCCTGGACGCAGGGTTTCTATGGCTACACCTTC.

This clonotype was counted between two and nine times. V is TRBV5-1 and J is TRBJ2-1, with D maybe TRBD2 (5 bases). Germline CDR1 and CDR2: SGHRS and YFSETQ. The CDR3 spans 13 residues. The ends were cut back, 6 bases at V and 6 bases at J, with 13 bases in the middle. CDR3 DNA: TGCGCCAGCAACCGCGGACTTGGCAATGAGCAGTTCTTC. As protein: CASNRGLGNEQFF. Full variable domain (rest looked up from reference TRBV5-1 and TRBJ2-1): KAGVTQTPRYLIKTRGQQVTLSCSPISGHRSVSWYQQTPGQGLQFLFEYFSETQRNKGNFPGRFSGRQFSNSRSEMNVSTLELGDSALYLCASNRGLGNEQFFGPGTRLTVL.

This chain connects TRBV13 to TRBJ2-7; 8 bases map to TRBD1. Germline-derived CDR1 and CDR2 are PRHDT and FYEKMQ (reference sequence). Trimming at V came to 4 bases and at J to 6 bases, leaving 2 bases not matched to a gene. The CDR3 runs 12 residues. The CDR3 DNA follows: TGTGCCAGCAGCTCCAGGGGGCGCGAGCAGTACGTC. Its protein product is CASSSRGREQYV.

This clonotype occurred many times. This chain uses TRBV20-1 with TRBJ2-2; D unclear. Per the germline V gene, CDR1 is DFQATT and CDR2 is SNEGSKA (reference sequence). CDR3 length equals 13 residues. V lost 2 bases and J lost 7, with 11 bases in between. In DNA, the CDR3 is TGCAGTGCTAGATTGACCGCTAGCGGGGAGCTGTTTTTT. The encoded protein is CSARLTASGELFF.